This T cell receptor beta chain was recovered during a study of T cell repertoires in cytomegalovirus infection. At the level of the study: CMV epitopes used comprised recently identified HLA-C-restricted ones and well-studied HLA-B-restricted ones. Carrying CMV and the relevant HLA type showed in public TCR beta signatures. Points from the study as a whole: People with CMV and the relevant HLA were identified by cumulative public TCR beta family frequency.

In the case of this clonotype: Antigen: not known.

TCRdb called the reads again in MiXCR, with one record for every CDR3 protein. The data contain 95,000 to 120,000 distinct CDR3 sequences, about 30% of them singletons. The receptor comes from a human donor in good health (CMV status not recorded). Some clones in this sample may be carry-over from other donors' samples. This sample comprised CD8+ T cells from cultured PBMCs, obtained from culture after CMV antigen stimulation.

The CDR3 DNA sequence: TGTGCCAGCAGTGGCCGCGGACAGGGGGCGGACACTGAAGCTTTCTTT. Translating gives CASSGRGQGADTEAFF. The chain uses TRBV7-8 and TRBJ1-1; 11 bases match TRBD1. The CDR3 spans 16 residues. Per the germline V gene, CDR1 is SGHVS and CDR2 is FQNEAQ. V shed 6 bases, J shed 3 bases, and the junction held 9 bases outside the gene matches.